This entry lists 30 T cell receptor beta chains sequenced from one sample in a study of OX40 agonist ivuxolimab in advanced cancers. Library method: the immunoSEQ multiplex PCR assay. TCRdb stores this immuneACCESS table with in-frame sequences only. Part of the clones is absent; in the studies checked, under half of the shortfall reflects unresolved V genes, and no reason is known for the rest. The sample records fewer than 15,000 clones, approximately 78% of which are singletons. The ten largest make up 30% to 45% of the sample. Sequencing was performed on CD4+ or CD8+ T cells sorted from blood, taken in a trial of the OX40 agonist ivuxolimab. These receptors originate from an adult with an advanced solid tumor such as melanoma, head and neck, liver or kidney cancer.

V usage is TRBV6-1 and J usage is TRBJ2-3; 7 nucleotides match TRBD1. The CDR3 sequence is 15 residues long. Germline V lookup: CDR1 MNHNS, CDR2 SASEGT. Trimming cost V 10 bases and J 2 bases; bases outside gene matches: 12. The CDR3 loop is CATLKTGTTTDTQYF. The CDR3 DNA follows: TGTGCCACCCTCAAGACAGGGACCACCACAGATACGCAGTATTTT.

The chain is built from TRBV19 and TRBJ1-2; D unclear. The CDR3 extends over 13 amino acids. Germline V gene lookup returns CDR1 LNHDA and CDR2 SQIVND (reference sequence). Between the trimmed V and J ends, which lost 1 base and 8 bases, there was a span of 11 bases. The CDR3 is CASSIGLSNGYTF. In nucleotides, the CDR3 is TGTGCCAGTAGTATAGGACTGTCGAACGGCTACACCTTC.

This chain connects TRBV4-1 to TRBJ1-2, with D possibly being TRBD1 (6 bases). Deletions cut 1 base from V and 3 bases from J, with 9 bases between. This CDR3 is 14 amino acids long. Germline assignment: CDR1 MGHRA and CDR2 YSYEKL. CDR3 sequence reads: CASSQAQGHYGYTF. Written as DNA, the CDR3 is TGCGCCAGCAGCCAAGCGCAGGGGCACTATGGCTACACCTTC.

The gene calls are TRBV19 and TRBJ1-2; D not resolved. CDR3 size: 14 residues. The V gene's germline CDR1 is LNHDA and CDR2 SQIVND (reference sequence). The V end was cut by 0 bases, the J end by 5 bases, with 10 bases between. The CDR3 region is CASSIDVTAYGYTF. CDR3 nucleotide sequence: TGTGCCAGTAGTATAGATGTCACGGCTTATGGCTACACCTTC.

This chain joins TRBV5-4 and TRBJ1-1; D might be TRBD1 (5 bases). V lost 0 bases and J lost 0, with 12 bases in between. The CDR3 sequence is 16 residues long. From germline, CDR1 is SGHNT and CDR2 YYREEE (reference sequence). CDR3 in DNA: TGTGCCAGCAGCTTGGGGCGGGGGACCATGAACACTGAAGCTTTCTTT. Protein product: CASSLGRGTMNTEAFF.

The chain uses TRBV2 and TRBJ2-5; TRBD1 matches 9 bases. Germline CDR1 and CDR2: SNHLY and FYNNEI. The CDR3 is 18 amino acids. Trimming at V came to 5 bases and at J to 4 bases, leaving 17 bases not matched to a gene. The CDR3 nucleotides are TGTGCCAGCAGTACAAGTCCCGGGACAGGGAGGGCAGGAGAGACCCAGTACTTC. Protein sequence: CASSTSPGTGRAGETQYF.

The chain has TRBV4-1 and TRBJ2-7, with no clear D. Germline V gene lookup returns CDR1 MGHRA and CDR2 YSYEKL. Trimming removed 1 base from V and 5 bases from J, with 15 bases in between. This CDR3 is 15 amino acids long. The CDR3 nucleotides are TGCGCCAGCAGCCAAGTACCGCCGGCTAGAGACGAGCAGTACTTC. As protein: CASSQVPPARDEQYF.

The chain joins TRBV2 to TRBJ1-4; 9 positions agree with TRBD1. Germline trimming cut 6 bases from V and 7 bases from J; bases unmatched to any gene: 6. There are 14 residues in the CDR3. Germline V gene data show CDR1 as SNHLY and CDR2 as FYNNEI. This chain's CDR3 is CASRPDRGAEKLFF. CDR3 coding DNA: TGTGCCAGCAGACCCGACAGGGGGGCTGAAAAACTGTTTTTT.

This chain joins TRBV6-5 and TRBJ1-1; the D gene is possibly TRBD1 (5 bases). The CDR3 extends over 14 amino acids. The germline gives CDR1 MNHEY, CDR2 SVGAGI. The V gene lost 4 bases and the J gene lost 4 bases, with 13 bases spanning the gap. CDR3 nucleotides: TGTGCCAGCAGTTCGGGGGATCCGGGCACTGAAGCTTTCTTT. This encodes CASSSGDPGTEAFF.

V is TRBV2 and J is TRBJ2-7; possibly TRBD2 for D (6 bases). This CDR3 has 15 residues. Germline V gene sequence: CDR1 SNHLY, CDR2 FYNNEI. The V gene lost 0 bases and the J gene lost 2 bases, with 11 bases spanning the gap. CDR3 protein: CASSEAQRVAYEQYF. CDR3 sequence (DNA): TGTGCCAGCAGTGAAGCCCAGCGGGTAGCCTACGAGCAGTACTTC.

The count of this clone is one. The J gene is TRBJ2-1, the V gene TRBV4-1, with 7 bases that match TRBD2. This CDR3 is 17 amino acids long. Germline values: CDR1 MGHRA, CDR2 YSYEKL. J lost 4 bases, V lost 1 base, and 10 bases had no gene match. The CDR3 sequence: CASSQGPAGVLYNEQFF. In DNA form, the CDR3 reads TGCGCCAGCAGCCAAGGGCCTGCGGGAGTCCTTTACAATGAGCAGTTCTTC.

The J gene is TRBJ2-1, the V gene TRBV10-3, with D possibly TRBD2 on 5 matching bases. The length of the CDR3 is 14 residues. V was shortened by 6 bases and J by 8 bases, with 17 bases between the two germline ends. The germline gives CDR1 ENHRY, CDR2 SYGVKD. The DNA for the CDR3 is TGTGCCATCAGGACCGAGGGATCAGACGATGAGCAGTTCTTC. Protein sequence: CAIRTEGSDDEQFF.

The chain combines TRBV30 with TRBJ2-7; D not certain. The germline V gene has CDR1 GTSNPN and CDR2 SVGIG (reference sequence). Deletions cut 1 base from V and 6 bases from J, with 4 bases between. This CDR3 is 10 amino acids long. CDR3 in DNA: TGTGCCTGGAGTGAGGGCGAGCAGTACTTC. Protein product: CAWSEGEQYF.

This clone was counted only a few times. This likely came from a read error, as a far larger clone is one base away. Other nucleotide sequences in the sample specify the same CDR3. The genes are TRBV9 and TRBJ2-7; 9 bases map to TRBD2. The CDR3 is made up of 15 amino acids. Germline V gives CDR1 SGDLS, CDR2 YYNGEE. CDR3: CASSGGQGGRDEQYF. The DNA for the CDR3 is TGCGCCAGCAGCGGGGGGCAAGGGGGCAGGGACGAGCAGTACTTC.

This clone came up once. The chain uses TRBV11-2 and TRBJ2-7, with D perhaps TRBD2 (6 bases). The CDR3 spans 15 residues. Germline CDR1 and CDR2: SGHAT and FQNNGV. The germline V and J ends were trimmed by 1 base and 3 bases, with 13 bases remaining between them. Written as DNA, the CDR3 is TGTGCCAGCAGCTTAGGTCCGGGAGAAATCTACGAGCAGTACTTC. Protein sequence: CASSLGPGEIYEQYF.

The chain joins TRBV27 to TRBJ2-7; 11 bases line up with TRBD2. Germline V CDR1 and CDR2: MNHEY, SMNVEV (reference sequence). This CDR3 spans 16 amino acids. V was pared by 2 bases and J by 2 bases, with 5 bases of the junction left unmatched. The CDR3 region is CASSLSLAGGAYEQYF. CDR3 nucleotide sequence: TGTGCCAGCAGTTTAAGCCTAGCGGGAGGAGCCTACGAGCAGTACTTC.

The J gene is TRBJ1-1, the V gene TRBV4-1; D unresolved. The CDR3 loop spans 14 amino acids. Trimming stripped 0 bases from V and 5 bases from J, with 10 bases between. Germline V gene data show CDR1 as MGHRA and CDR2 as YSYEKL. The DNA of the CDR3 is TGCGCCAGCAGCCAAGATCTATCGAGGACTGAAGCTTTCTTT. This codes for CASSQDLSRTEAFF.

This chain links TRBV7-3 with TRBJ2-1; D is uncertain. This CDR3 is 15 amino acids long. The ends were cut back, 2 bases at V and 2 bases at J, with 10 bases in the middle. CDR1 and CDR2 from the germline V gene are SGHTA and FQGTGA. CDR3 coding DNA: TGTGCCAGCAGCTTATTTGGCGGAACCTACAATGAGCAGTTCTTC. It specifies CASSLFGGTYNEQFF.

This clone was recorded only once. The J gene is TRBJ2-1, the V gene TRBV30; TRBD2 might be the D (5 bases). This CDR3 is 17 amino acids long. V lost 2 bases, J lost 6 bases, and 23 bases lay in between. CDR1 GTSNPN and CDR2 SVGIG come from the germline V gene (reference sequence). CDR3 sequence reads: CAWSWVTLPQGSNEQFF. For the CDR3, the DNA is TGTGCCTGGAGTTGGGTCACACTGCCGCAAGGGAGCAATGAGCAGTTCTTC.

CDR3 sequence reads: CATSTPTQVTDTQYF. For the CDR3, the DNA is TGTGCCACCAGCACACCAACGCAAGTCACAGATACGCAGTATTTT. This chain connects TRBV15 to TRBJ2-3; D is unclear. Germline V gene data show CDR1 as LNHNV and CDR2 as YYDKDF (reference sequence). CDR3 length: 15 amino acids. The V gene lost 4 bases and the J gene lost 2 bases, with 13 bases spanning the gap. Using reference TRBV15 and TRBJ2-3 for the parts outside the CDR3, the full variable domain is DAMVIQNPRYQVTQFGKPVTLSCSQTLNHNVMYWYQQKSSQAPKLLFHYYDKDFNNEADTPDNFQSRRPNTSFCFLDIRSPGLGDTAMYLCATSTPTQVTDTQYFGPGTRLTVL.

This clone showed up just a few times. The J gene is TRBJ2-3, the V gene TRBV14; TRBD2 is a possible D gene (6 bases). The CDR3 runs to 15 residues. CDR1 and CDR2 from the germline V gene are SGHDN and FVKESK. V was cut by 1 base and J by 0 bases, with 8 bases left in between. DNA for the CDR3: TGTGCCAGCAGCCAAGTCGGGGGAAGCACAGATACGCAGTATTTT. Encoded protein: CASSQVGGSTDTQYF.

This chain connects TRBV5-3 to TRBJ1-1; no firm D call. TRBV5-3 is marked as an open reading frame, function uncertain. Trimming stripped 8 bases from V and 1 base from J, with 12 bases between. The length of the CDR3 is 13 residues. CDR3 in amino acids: CASSLPGNTEAFF. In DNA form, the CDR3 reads TGTGCCAGCAGCCTGCCAGGGAACACTGAAGCTTTCTTT.

CDR3 region: CASSSGQGIDTQYF. Written as DNA, the CDR3 is TGCGCCAGCAGCTCGGGACAGGGGATAGATACGCAGTATTTT. V gene TRBV5-1 combines with J gene TRBJ2-3; 10 positions match TRBD1. The germline CDR1 and CDR2 sequences are SGHRS and YFSETQ. V lost 3 bases and J lost 5; bases outside the gene matches: 3. The CDR3 consists of 14 residues.

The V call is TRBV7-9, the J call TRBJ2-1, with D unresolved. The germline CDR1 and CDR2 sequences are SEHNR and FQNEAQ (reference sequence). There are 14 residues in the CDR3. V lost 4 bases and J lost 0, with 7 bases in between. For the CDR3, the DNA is TGTGCCAGCAGCTGGGCGAGCTCCTACAATGAGCAGTTCTTC. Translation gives CASSWASSYNEQFF.

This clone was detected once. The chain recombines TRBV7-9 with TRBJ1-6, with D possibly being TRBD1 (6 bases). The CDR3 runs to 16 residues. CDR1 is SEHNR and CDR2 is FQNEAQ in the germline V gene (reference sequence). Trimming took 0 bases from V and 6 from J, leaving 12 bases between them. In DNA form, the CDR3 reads TGTGCCAGCAGCTTAGCTAAGGGGGAGATTAATTCACCCCTCCACTTT. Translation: CASSLAKGEINSPLHF.

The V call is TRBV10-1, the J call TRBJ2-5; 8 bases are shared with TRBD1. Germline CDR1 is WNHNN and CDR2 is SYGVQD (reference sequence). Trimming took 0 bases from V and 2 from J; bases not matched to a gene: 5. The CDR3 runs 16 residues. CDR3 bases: TGCGCCAGCAGTGAGTCCCCCCGGACAGGGCAAGAGACCCAGTACTTC. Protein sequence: CASSESPRTGQETQYF.

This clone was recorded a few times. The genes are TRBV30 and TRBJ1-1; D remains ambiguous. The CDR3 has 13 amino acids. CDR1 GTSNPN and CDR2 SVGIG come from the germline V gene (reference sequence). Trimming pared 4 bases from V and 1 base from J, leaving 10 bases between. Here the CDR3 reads CAWTVTSNTEAFF. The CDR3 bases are TGTGCCTGGACCGTGACGTCGAACACTGAAGCTTTCTTT.

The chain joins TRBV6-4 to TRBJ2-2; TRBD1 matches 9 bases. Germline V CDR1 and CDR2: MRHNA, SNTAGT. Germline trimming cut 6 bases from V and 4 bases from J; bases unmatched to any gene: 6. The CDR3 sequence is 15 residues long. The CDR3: CASSPTGGGTGELFF. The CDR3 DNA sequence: TGTGCCAGCAGCCCCACAGGGGGCGGCACCGGGGAGCTGTTTTTT.

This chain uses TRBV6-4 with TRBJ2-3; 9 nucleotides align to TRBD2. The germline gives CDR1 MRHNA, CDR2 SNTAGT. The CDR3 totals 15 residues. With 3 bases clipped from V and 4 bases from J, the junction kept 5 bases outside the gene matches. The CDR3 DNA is TGTGCCAGCAGTGAGATGGCGGGAGGGTCAGATACGCAGTATTTT. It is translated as CASSEMAGGSDTQYF.

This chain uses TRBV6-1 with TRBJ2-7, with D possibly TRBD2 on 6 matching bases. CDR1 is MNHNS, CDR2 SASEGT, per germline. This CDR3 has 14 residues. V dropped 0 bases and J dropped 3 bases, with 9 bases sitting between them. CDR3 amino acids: CASSEASGYYEQYF. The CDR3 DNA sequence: TGTGCCAGCAGTGAAGCTAGCGGATACTACGAGCAGTACTTC.